A selection of T cell receptor beta chains follows, all from one sample in a study of neurological immune-mediated disorders. TCRdb reprocessed the 5' RACE reads with MiXCR, giving one entry per CDR3 protein. Here the sample spans about 38,000 distinct CDR3 sequences, roughly 11% being singletons. Input material: PBMCs. These receptors were obtained from a man aged 60-69 years with HTLV-1-associated myelopathy (HAM/TSP). Both conserved end residues are part of each CDR3. The D gene is left open where the match is weak. Clone size is shown for a subset of rows, as once, few, many or a class of expanded clone.

v_call: TRBV5-5
j_call: TRBJ2-5
d_call: NA
clone_size: many
cdr3_aa: CASSLEPGQETQYF
cdr3_nt: TGTGCCAGCAGCTTGGAGCCCGGACAAGAGACCCAGTACTTC

v_call: TRBV27
j_call: TRBJ2-3
d_call: NA
clone_size: many
cdr3_aa: CASSFSPTDTQYF
cdr3_nt: TGTGCCAGCAGTTTCTCCCCCACAGATACGCAGTATTTT

v_call: TRBV20-1
j_call: TRBJ2-2
d_call: NA
clone_size: many
cdr3_aa: CSASLSGQTNTGELFF
cdr3_nt: TGCAGTGCTTCACTCTCCGGACAGACGAACACCGGGGAGCTGTTTTTT

v_call: TRBV7-2
j_call: TRBJ1-2
d_call: NA
clone_size: many
cdr3_aa: CASSPRNLGFYGYTF
cdr3_nt: TGTGCCAGCAGCCCCCGTAACCTTGGATTCTATGGCTACACCTTC

v_call: TRBV27
j_call: TRBJ2-3
d_call: TRBD2
clone_size: many
cdr3_aa: CASSSPTGGDTQYF
cdr3_nt: TGTGCCAGCAGTTCCCCCACGGGAGGAGATACGCAGTATTTT

v_call: TRBV6-1
j_call: TRBJ1-1
d_call: TRBD1
clone_size: few
cdr3_aa: CASAAGGLGTEAFF
cdr3_nt: TGTGCCAGTGCGGCAGGGGGGTTAGGTACTGAAGCTTTCTTT

v_call: TRBV12-3/TRBV12-4
j_call: TRBJ2-7
d_call: NA
clone_size: many
cdr3_aa: CASGRAYEQYF
cdr3_nt: TGTGCCAGCGGCAGAGCCTACGAGCAGTACTTC

v_call: TRBV20-1
j_call: TRBJ2-3
d_call: TRBD2
clone_size: many
cdr3_aa: CSAFLAGGAPDTQYF
cdr3_nt: TGCAGTGCGTTTCTAGCGGGGGGGGCACCCGATACGCAGTATTTT

v_call: TRBV5-1
j_call: TRBJ2-7
d_call: NA
clone_size: many
cdr3_aa: CASSLNFPGPKGEQYF
cdr3_nt: TGCGCCAGCAGCTTAAACTTTCCGGGACCCAAGGGGGAGCAGTACTTC

v_call: TRBV5-6
j_call: TRBJ2-3
d_call: NA
clone_size: many
cdr3_aa: CASSDSGRPGDTQYF
cdr3_nt: TGTGCCAGCAGCGATTCAGGGAGACCTGGAGATACGCAGTATTTT

v_call: TRBV28
j_call: TRBJ2-7
d_call: NA
clone_size: many
cdr3_aa: CASSSHREGASYEQYF
cdr3_nt: TGTGCCAGCAGTTCTCACCGTGAAGGGGCCTCCTACGAGCAGTACTTC

v_call: TRBV14
j_call: TRBJ2-6
d_call: NA
clone_size: many
cdr3_aa: CASSQAPDSGANVLTF
cdr3_nt: TGTGCCAGCAGCCAAGCCCCTGACTCGGGGGCCAACGTCCTGACTTTC

v_call: TRBV5-1
j_call: TRBJ2-7
d_call: NA
clone_size: many
cdr3_aa: CASSPGWGQASSYEQYF
cdr3_nt: TGCGCCAGCAGCCCTGGTTGGGGGCAGGCTTCCTCCTACGAGCAGTACTTC

v_call: TRBV20-1
j_call: TRBJ2-1
d_call: TRBD2
clone_size: many
cdr3_aa: CSVLPIGGSSYNEQFF
cdr3_nt: TGCAGTGTTCTACCTATCGGGGGGAGCTCCTACAATGAGCAGTTCTTC

v_call: TRBV20-1
j_call: TRBJ2-3
d_call: NA
clone_size: many
cdr3_aa: CSARVGGGTDTQYF
cdr3_nt: TGCAGTGCTAGAGTAGGAGGGGGCACAGATACGCAGTATTTT

v_call: TRBV10-3
j_call: TRBJ2-3
d_call: TRBD2
clone_size: many
cdr3_aa: CAISELLAGSTDTQYF
cdr3_nt: TGTGCCATCAGTGAGTTACTAGCGGGAAGCACAGATACGCAGTATTTT

v_call: TRBV5-1
j_call: TRBJ2-1
d_call: NA
clone_size: many
cdr3_aa: CASSSTGTPGVGEQFF
cdr3_nt: TGCGCCAGCAGCTCTACCGGGACTCCTGGGGTCGGTGAGCAGTTCTTC

v_call: TRBV7-9
j_call: TRBJ2-1
d_call: NA
clone_size: many
cdr3_aa: CASSFGPLSDEQFF
cdr3_nt: TGTGCCAGCAGCTTCGGGCCCCTTAGCGATGAGCAGTTCTTC

v_call: TRBV6-5
j_call: TRBJ1-2
d_call: TRBD1
clone_size: many
cdr3_aa: CASSYSGSRGRNGYTF
cdr3_nt: TGTGCCAGCAGTTACTCTGGTTCCAGGGGGCGCAATGGCTACACCTTC

v_call: TRBV27
j_call: TRBJ2-5
d_call: NA
clone_size: many
cdr3_aa: CAAGAGKETQYF
cdr3_nt: TGTGCCGCGGGGGCGGGTAAAGAGACCCAGTACTTC

v_call: TRBV27
j_call: TRBJ1-2
d_call: NA
clone_size: many
cdr3_aa: CASSLYKGYGYTF
cdr3_nt: TGTGCCAGCAGTTTATATAAGGGATATGGCTACACCTTC

v_call: TRBV7-9
j_call: TRBJ2-7
d_call: TRBD1
clone_size: many
cdr3_aa: CASIKDRANEQYF
cdr3_nt: TGTGCCAGCATCAAAGACAGGGCCAACGAGCAGTACTTC

v_call: TRBV3-1
j_call: TRBJ2-7
d_call: NA
clone_size: medium-sized
cdr3_aa: CASSFNPGTFSYEQYF
cdr3_nt: TGTGCCAGCAGCTTCAATCCCGGGACGTTCTCCTACGAGCAGTACTTC

v_call: TRBV6-1
j_call: TRBJ2-7
d_call: NA
clone_size: many
cdr3_aa: CASSRSGGASHEQYF
cdr3_nt: TGTGCCAGCAGCAGGTCGGGGGGCGCGAGCCACGAGCAGTACTTC

v_call: TRBV20-1
j_call: TRBJ1-4
d_call: NA
clone_size: many
cdr3_aa: CSARDFGVGEKLFF
cdr3_nt: TGCAGTGCTAGAGATTTCGGAGTGGGGGAAAAACTGTTTTTT

v_call: TRBV20-1
j_call: TRBJ2-3
d_call: NA
clone_size: once
cdr3_aa: CSASSTAYGDTQYF
cdr3_nt: TGCAGTGCCTCCTCTACCGCCTATGGGGATACGCAGTATTTT

v_call: TRBV20-1
j_call: TRBJ2-1
d_call: TRBD2
clone_size: many
cdr3_aa: CSAGGLAYYNEQFF
cdr3_nt: TGCAGTGCCGGGGGACTAGCGTATTACAATGAGCAGTTCTTC

v_call: TRBV29-1
j_call: TRBJ1-1
d_call: NA
clone_size: many
cdr3_aa: CSVGQGRNTEAFF
cdr3_nt: TGCAGCGTTGGGCAGGGGCGGAACACTGAAGCTTTCTTT

v_call: TRBV28
j_call: TRBJ1-1
d_call: TRBD1
clone_size: NA
cdr3_aa: CASRSRSDRGTEAFF
cdr3_nt: TGTGCCAGCAGATCCCGTTCGGACAGGGGCACTGAAGCTTTCTTT

v_call: TRBV6-5
j_call: TRBJ2-3
d_call: TRBD2
clone_size: many
cdr3_aa: CASSYFLAGGPPDTQYF
cdr3_nt: TGTGCCAGCAGTTACTTTCTAGCGGGAGGGCCTCCAGATACGCAGTATTTT

v_call: TRBV6-1
j_call: TRBJ2-1
d_call: TRBD2
clone_size: NA
cdr3_aa: CASSEGGGRVSNEQFF
cdr3_nt: TGTGCCAGCAGTGAAGGGGGCGGGAGAGTTAGTAATGAGCAGTTCTTC

v_call: TRBV20-1
j_call: TRBJ2-7
d_call: TRBD1
clone_size: many
cdr3_aa: CSAWDREVYEQYF
cdr3_nt: TGCAGTGCTTGGGACAGGGAGGTCTACGAGCAGTACTTC

v_call: TRBV6-5
j_call: TRBJ2-2
d_call: NA
clone_size: many
cdr3_aa: CASSRTSNTGELFF
cdr3_nt: TGTGCCAGCAGTCGGACCTCGAACACCGGGGAGCTGTTTTTT

v_call: TRBV30
j_call: TRBJ1-1
d_call: NA
clone_size: many
cdr3_aa: CAWTASFNTEAFF
cdr3_nt: TGTGCCTGGACGGCAAGTTTTAACACTGAAGCTTTCTTT

v_call: TRBV2
j_call: TRBJ2-7
d_call: NA
clone_size: many
cdr3_aa: CASKADRITYEQYF
cdr3_nt: TGTGCCAGCAAGGCGGACAGAATTACCTACGAGCAGTACTTC

v_call: TRBV10-3
j_call: TRBJ1-1
d_call: NA
clone_size: many
cdr3_aa: CAISESGGTTEAFF
cdr3_nt: TGTGCCATCAGTGAGTCTGGGGGAACGACTGAAGCTTTCTTT

v_call: TRBV2
j_call: TRBJ2-5
d_call: NA
clone_size: many
cdr3_aa: CASSDPRPMGGETQYF
cdr3_nt: TGTGCCAGCAGTGACCCCAGACCCATGGGTGGGGAGACCCAGTACTTC

v_call: TRBV11-3
j_call: TRBJ2-3
d_call: NA
clone_size: NA
cdr3_aa: CASSSQSSTTDTQYF
cdr3_nt: TGTGCCAGCAGTTCCCAATCCTCCACGACAGATACGCAGTATTTT

v_call: TRBV20-1
j_call: TRBJ1-4
d_call: NA
clone_size: many
cdr3_aa: CSAREIERSPNEKLFF
cdr3_nt: TGCAGTGCTAGAGAAATAGAGCGGAGTCCTAATGAAAAACTGTTTTTT

v_call: TRBV20-1
j_call: TRBJ2-5
d_call: NA
clone_size: many
cdr3_aa: CSVERGTQYF
cdr3_nt: TGCAGTGTTGAGAGGGGGACCCAGTACTTC

v_call: TRBV12-5
j_call: TRBJ1-1
d_call: NA
clone_size: many
cdr3_aa: CASARGRAATEAFF
cdr3_nt: TGTGCTAGTGCCCGGGGCAGGGCGGCCACTGAAGCTTTCTTT

v_call: TRBV20-1
j_call: TRBJ1-1
d_call: NA
clone_size: many
cdr3_aa: CSATWQGTEAFF
cdr3_nt: TGCAGTGCTACGTGGCAGGGAACTGAAGCTTTCTTT

v_call: TRBV19
j_call: TRBJ1-6
d_call: NA
clone_size: many
cdr3_aa: CASSIVADNSPLHF
cdr3_nt: TGTGCCAGTAGTATAGTCGCAGATAATTCACCCCTCCACTTT

v_call: TRBV20-1
j_call: TRBJ2-5
d_call: NA
clone_size: many
cdr3_aa: CSARDLASLETQYF
cdr3_nt: TGCAGTGCTAGAGATCTAGCTTCTCTAGAGACCCAGTACTTC

v_call: TRBV6-6
j_call: TRBJ1-2
d_call: TRBD1
clone_size: many
cdr3_aa: CASSSRGRGYGYTF
cdr3_nt: TGTGCCAGCAGTTCCAGGGGGCGAGGCTATGGCTACACCTTC

v_call: TRBV5-5
j_call: TRBJ2-7
d_call: TRBD2
clone_size: many
cdr3_aa: CASSPSGLAGKYEQYF
cdr3_nt: TGTGCCAGCAGCCCGAGCGGACTAGCGGGGAAGTACGAGCAGTACTTC

v_call: TRBV20-1
j_call: TRBJ2-3
d_call: TRBD1
clone_size: many
cdr3_aa: CSADRGNTQYF
cdr3_nt: TGCAGTGCTGACAGGGGTAATACGCAGTATTTT

v_call: TRBV12-3/TRBV12-4
j_call: TRBJ1-1
d_call: TRBD1
clone_size: many
cdr3_aa: CASSPTGDTEAFF
cdr3_nt: TGTGCCAGCAGTCCGACAGGGGATACTGAAGCTTTCTTT

v_call: TRBV7-8
j_call: TRBJ2-7
d_call: TRBD2
clone_size: many
cdr3_aa: CASSQTLAGGTEQYF
cdr3_nt: TGTGCCAGCAGCCAGACCCTAGCGGGAGGGACTGAGCAGTACTTC

v_call: TRBV29-1
j_call: TRBJ1-5
d_call: NA
clone_size: many
cdr3_aa: CSVVVGDGGPQHF
cdr3_nt: TGCAGCGTTGTTGTGGGAGACGGGGGGCCCCAGCATTTT

v_call: TRBV4-1
j_call: TRBJ1-5
d_call: TRBD1
clone_size: many
cdr3_aa: CASSQAGGRGHIQPQHF
cdr3_nt: TGCGCCAGCAGCCAAGCAGGCGGCAGGGGGCATATTCAGCCCCAGCATTTT

v_call: TRBV5-1
j_call: TRBJ2-1
d_call: NA
clone_size: many
cdr3_aa: CASSLPLARDYNEQFF
cdr3_nt: TGCGCCAGCAGCTTGCCGCTAGCGCGCGACTACAATGAGCAGTTCTTC

v_call: TRBV20-1
j_call: TRBJ2-1
d_call: TRBD2
clone_size: medium-sized
cdr3_aa: CSARGLAELNEQFF
cdr3_nt: TGCAGTGCTAGAGGACTAGCGGAACTGAATGAGCAGTTCTTC

v_call: TRBV7-3
j_call: TRBJ2-2
d_call: NA
clone_size: many
cdr3_aa: CASSPRQGSAGELFF
cdr3_nt: TGTGCCAGCAGCCCCCGGCAGGGGAGCGCCGGGGAGCTGTTTTTT